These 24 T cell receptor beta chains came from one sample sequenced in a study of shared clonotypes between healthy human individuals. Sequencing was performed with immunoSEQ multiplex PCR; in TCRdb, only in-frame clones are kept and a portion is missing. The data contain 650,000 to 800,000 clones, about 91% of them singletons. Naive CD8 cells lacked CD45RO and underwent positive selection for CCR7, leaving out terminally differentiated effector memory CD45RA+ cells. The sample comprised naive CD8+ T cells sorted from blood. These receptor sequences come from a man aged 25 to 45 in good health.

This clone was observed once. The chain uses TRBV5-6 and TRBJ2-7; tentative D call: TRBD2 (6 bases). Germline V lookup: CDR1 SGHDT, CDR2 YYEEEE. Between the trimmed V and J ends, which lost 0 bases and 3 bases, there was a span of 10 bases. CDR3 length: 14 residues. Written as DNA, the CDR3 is TGTGCCAGCAGCTTGGTCCAGGACTACTACGAGCAGTACTTC. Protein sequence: CASSLVQDYYEQYF.

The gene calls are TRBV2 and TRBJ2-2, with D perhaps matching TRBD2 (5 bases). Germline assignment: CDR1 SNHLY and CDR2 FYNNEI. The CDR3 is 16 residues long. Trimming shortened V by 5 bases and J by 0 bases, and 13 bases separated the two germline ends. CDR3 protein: CASSSGETSNTGELFF. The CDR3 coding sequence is TGTGCCAGCAGTAGCGGAGAAACCTCGAACACCGGGGAGCTGTTTTTT.

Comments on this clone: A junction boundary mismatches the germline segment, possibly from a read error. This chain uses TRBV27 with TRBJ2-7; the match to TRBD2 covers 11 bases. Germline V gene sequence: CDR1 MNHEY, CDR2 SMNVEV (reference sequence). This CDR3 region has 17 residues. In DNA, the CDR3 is TGTGCCAGCAGTTTACTGTTAGCGGGAGGGCCCTCCCACGAGCAGTACTTC. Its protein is CASSLLLAGGPSHEQYF.

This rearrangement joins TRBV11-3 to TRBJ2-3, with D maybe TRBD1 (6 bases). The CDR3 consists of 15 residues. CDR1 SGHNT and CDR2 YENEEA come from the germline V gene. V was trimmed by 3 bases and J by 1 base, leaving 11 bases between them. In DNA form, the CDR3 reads TGTGCCAGCAGCTTCAGGGGTAGCGGCACAGATACGCAGTATTTT. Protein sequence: CASSFRGSGTDTQYF.

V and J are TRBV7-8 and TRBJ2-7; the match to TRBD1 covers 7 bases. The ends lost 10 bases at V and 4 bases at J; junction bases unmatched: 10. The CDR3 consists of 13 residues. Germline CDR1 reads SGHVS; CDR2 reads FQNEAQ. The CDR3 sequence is CATIQGQGYEQYF. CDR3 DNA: TGTGCCACCATACAGGGGCAGGGTTACGAGCAGTACTTC.

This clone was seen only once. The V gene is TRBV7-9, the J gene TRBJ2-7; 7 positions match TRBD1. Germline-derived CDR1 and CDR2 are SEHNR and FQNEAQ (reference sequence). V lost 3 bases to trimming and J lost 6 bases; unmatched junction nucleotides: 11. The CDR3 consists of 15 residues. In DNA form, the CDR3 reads TGTGCCAGCAGCTTCGTACAGGGGTCCCTATCCGAGCAGTACTTC. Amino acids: CASSFVQGSLSEQYF.

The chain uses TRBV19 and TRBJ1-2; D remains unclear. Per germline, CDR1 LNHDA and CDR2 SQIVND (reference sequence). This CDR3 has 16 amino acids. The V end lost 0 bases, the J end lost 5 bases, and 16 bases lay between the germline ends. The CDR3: CASSIDLFQFLYGYTF. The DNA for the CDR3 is TGTGCCAGTAGTATAGATCTATTCCAGTTCCTATATGGCTACACCTTC.

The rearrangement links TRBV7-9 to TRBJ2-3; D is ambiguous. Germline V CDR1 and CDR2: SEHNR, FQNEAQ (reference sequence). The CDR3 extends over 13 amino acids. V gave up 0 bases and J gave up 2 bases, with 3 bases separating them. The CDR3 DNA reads TGTGCCAGCAGCTTAGCGAACACAGATACGCAGTATTTT. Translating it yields CASSLANTDTQYF.

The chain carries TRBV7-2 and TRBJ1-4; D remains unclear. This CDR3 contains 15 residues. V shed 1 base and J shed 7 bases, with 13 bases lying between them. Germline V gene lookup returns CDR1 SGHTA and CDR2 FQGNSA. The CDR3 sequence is CASSLGEQLGEKLFF. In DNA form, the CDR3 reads TGTGCCAGCAGCTTAGGGGAACAGTTGGGTGAAAAACTGTTTTTT.

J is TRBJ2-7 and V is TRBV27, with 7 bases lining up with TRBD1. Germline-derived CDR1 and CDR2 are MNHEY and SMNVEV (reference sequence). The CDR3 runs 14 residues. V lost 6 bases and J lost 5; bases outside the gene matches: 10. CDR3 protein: CASRRQGWKDEQYF. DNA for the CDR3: TGTGCCAGCAGACGACAGGGATGGAAGGACGAGCAGTACTTC.

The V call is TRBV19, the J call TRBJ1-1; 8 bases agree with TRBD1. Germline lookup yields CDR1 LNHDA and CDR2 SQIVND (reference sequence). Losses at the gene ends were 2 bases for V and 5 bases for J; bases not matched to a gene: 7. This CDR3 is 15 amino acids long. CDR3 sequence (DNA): TGTGCCAGTAGTATATCCTGGACAGGGCGGACTGAAGCTTTCTTT. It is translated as CASSISWTGRTEAFF.

CDR3 amino acids: CASSQETNEQFF. The CDR3 DNA sequence: TGCGCCAGCAGCCAAGAAACTAATGAGCAGTTCTTC. V is TRBV4-3 and J is TRBJ2-1; no firm D call. CDR1 and CDR2 (germline): LGHNA, YSLEER. CDR3 length: 12 amino acids. The V end was cut by 0 bases, the J end by 7 bases, with 4 bases between.

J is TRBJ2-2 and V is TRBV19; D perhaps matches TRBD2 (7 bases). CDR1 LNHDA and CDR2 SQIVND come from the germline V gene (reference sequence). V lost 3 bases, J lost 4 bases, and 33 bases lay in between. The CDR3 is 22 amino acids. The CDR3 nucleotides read TGTGCCAGTAGTATTCACGAGGGCAAAATGGTTTTGCGGGGGCTGCGCACCGGGGAGCTGTTTTTT. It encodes CASSIHEGKMVLRGLRTGELFF.

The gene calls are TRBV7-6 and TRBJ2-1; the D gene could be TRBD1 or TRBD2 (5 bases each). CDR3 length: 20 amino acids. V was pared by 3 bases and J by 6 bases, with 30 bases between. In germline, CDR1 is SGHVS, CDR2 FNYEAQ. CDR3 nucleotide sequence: TGTGCCAGCAGCTTGGCTTCGTGGGAGTTGGGGCTGGGCCCCGGCAATGAGCAGTTCTTC. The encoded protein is CASSLASWELGLGPGNEQFF.

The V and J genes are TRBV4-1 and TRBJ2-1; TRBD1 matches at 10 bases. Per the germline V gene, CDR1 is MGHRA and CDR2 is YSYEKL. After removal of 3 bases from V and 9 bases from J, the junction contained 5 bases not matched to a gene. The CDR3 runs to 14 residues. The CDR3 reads CASSQGQGWGEQFF. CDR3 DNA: TGCGCCAGCAGCCAGGGACAGGGGTGGGGTGAGCAGTTCTTC.

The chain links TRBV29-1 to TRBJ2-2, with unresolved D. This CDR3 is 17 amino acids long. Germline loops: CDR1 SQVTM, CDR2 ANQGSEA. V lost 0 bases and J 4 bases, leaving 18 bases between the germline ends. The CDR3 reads CSVEDPFQQPATGELFF. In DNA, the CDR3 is TGCAGCGTTGAAGACCCGTTCCAGCAACCCGCCACCGGGGAGCTGTTTTTT.

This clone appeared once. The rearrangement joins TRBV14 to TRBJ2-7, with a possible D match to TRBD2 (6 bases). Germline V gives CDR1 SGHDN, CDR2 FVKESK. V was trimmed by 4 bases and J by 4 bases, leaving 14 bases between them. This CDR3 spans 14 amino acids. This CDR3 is CASSRPADYYEQYF. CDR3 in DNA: TGTGCCAGCAGCCGGCCGGCGGACTATTACGAGCAGTACTTC.

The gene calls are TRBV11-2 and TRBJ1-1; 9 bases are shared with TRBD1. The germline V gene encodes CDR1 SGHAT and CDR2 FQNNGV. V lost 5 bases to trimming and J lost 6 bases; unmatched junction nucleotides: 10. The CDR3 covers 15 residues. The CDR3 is CASSTPGTGTAEAFF. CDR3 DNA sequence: TGTGCCAGCAGCACCCCCGGGACAGGGACGGCTGAAGCTTTCTTT.

This chain's CDR3 is CASSLSPGFEQFF. CDR3 nucleotides: TGTGCCAGCAGCCTATCCCCAGGGTTTGAGCAGTTCTTC. The rearrangement joins TRBV7-6 to TRBJ2-1, with a possible D match to TRBD1 (5 bases). The V end lost 5 bases, the J end lost 9 bases, and 14 bases lay between the germline ends. The CDR3 extends over 13 amino acids. Germline loops: CDR1 SGHVS, CDR2 FNYEAQ. Based on the CDR3 plus reference TRBV7-6 and TRBJ2-1, the full variable domain is GAGVSQSPRYKVTKRGQDVALRCDPISGHVSLYWYRQALGQGPEFLTYFNYEAQQDKSGLPNDRFSAERPEGSISTLTIQRTEQRDSAMYRCASSLSPGFEQFFGPGTRLTVL.

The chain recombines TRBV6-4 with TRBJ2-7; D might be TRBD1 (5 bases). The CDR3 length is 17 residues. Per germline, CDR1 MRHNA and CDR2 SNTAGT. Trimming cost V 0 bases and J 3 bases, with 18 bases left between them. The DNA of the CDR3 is TGTGCCAGCAGTGACTCGATGGCTAGGACAATCTACTACGAGCAGTACTTC. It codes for CASSDSMARTIYYEQYF.

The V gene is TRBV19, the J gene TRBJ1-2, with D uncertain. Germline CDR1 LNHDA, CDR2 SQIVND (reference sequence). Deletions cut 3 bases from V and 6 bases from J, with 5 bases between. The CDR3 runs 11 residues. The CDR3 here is CASSMANGYTF. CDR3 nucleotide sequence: TGTGCCAGTAGTATGGCCAATGGCTACACCTTC.

This CDR3 reads CASSLFGLAGDEQFF. CDR3 nucleotide sequence: TGTGCCAGCAGCTTATTTGGCCTAGCGGGCGATGAGCAGTTCTTC. The rearrangement links TRBV7-8 to TRBJ2-1; TRBD2 matches at 8 bases. Germline V gives CDR1 SGHVS, CDR2 FQNEAQ. J was trimmed by 8 bases and V by 2 bases; bases with no gene match: 8. There are 15 residues in the CDR3.

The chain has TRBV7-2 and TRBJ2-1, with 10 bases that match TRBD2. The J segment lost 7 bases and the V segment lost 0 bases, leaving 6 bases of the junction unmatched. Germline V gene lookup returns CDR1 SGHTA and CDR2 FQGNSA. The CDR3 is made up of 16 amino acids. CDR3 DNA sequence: TGTGCCAGCAGCTTAGCGGGACTAGCGTTGGTAAATGAGCAGTTCTTC. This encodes CASSLAGLALVNEQFF.

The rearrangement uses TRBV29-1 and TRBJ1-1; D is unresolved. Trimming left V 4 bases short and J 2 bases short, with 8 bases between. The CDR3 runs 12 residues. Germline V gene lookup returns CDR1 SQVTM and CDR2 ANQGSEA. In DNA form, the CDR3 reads TGCAGCGTTGCCCTGCGAAACACTGAAGCTTTCTTT. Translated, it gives CSVALRNTEAFF.